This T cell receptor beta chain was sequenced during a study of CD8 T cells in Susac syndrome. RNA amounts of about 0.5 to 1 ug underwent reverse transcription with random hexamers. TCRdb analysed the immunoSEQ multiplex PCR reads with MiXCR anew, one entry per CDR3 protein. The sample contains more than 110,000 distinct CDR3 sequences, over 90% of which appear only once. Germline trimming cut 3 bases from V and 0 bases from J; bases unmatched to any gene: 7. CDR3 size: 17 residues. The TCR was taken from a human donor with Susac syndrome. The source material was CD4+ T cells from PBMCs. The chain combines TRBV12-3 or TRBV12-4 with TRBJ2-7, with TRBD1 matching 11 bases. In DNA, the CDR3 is TGTGCCAGCAGTTTGGACAGGGGGCTCAGGACCTCCTACGAGCAGTACTTC. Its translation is CASSLDRGLRTSYEQYF.